The 12 T cell receptor beta chains listed next were all sequenced from one sample in a study of cytotoxic CD8 clonotypes in ibrutinib-treated CLL. Sequencing was performed with immunoSEQ multiplex PCR; in TCRdb, only in-frame clones are kept and a portion is missing. The table lists roughly 23,000 clones, about 75% of them singletons. Material: PBMCs, obtained before ibrutinib treatment. These receptors were taken from a human donor with chronic lymphocytic leukemia.

This clone was detected only a few times. A junction end diverges from the germline sequence, so it may reflect a read error. This chain joins TRBV7-7 and TRBJ2-1, with 8 bases identical to TRBD2. Per germline, CDR1 SSHAT and CDR2 FNYEAQ (reference sequence). The CDR3 sequence is 15 residues long. The CDR3 loop reads CASRKDPGLGDEQFF. The CDR3 nucleotides read TGTGCTAGCAGAAAAGATCCGGGACTAGGGGATGAGCAGTTCTTC.

The chain joins TRBV28 to TRBJ1-1; weak D call: TRBD1 (6 bases). CDR1 is MDHEN and CDR2 is SYDVKM in the germline V gene. The V and J ends lost 2 bases and 10 bases respectively, with 8 bases between them. CDR3 length equals 11 residues. The CDR3, as DNA: TGTGCCAGCAGTTTAAGGGGGGGAGCTTTCTTT. This codes for CASSLRGGAFF.

The gene calls are TRBV5-1 and TRBJ1-4, with D possibly being TRBD1 (6 bases). The CDR3 extends over 16 amino acids. V lost 2 bases and J lost 0, with 11 bases in between. Germline V lookup: CDR1 SGHRS, CDR2 YFSETQ. The CDR3 nucleotides are TGCGCCAGCAGCTTAACAGGGACCACAACTAATGAAAAACTGTTTTTT. This codes for CASSLTGTTTNEKLFF.

Comments on this clone: In the same sample, other DNA sequences code for this CDR3. The chain uses TRBV9 and TRBJ2-1; D call uncertain. In germline, CDR1 is SGDLS, CDR2 YYNGEE. The CDR3 runs to 14 residues. The germline V and J ends were trimmed by 0 bases and 3 bases, with 7 bases remaining between them. The CDR3 here is CASSVEADYNEQFF. In DNA form, the CDR3 reads TGTGCCAGCAGCGTAGAGGCAGACTACAATGAGCAGTTCTTC.

The chain couples TRBV28 to TRBJ2-3; 11 nucleotides line up with TRBD2. CDR3 length: 20 residues. Germline V gene sequence: CDR1 MDHEN, CDR2 SYDVKM. After removal of 3 bases from V and 1 base from J, the junction contained 15 bases not matched to a gene. This chain's CDR3 is CASSFVTSGRVGRGTDTQYF. The DNA for the CDR3 is TGTGCCAGCAGTTTCGTAACTAGCGGGAGAGTCGGCCGGGGCACAGATACGCAGTATTTT. Variable domain in full (rest from reference TRBV28 and TRBJ2-3): DVKVTQSSRYLVKRTGEKVFLECVQDMDHENMFWYRQDPGLGLRLIYFSYDVKMKEKGDIPEGYSVSREKKERFSLILESASTNQTSMYLCASSFVTSGRVGRGTDTQYFGPGTRLTVL.

V and J are TRBV7-2 and TRBJ1-1; D may be TRBD1 (6 bases). The germline gives CDR1 SGHTA, CDR2 FQGNSA. The CDR3 has 15 amino acids. The V end lost 5 bases, the J end lost 2 bases, and 15 bases lay between the germline ends. The CDR3 loop is CASSTLSGVNTEAFF. Here the CDR3 DNA reads TGTGCCAGCAGCACGTTGTCAGGGGTCAACACTGAAGCTTTCTTT. The full variable domain, completed using reference TRBV7-2 and TRBJ1-1, is GAGVSQSPSNKVTEKGKDVELRCDPISGHTALYWYRQSLGQGLEFLIYFQGNSAPDKSGLPSDRFSAERTGGSVSTLTIQRTQQEDSAVYLCASSTLSGVNTEAFFGQGTRLTVV.

The genes are TRBV2 and TRBJ1-2; tentatively, D is TRBD1 (5 bases). The CDR3 totals 11 residues. Per germline, CDR1 SNHLY and CDR2 FYNNEI. The V end lost 6 bases, the J end lost 8 bases, and 10 bases lay between the germline ends. The CDR3 here is CASRDIWGYTF. In DNA, the CDR3 is TGTGCCAGCAGGGACATTTGGGGCTACACCTTC. Full variable domain (rest looked up from reference TRBV2 and TRBJ1-2): EPEVTQTPSHQVTQMGQEVILRCVPISNHLYFYWYRQILGQKVEFLVSFYNNEISEKSEIFDDQFSVERPDGSNFTLKIRSTKLEDSAMYFCASRDIWGYTFGSGTRLTVV.

The rearrangement uses TRBV28 and TRBJ1-1; TRBD1 might be the D (6 bases). The germline V and J ends were trimmed by 5 bases and 5 bases, with 18 bases remaining between them. This CDR3 spans 15 amino acids. Germline CDR1 reads MDHEN; CDR2 reads SYDVKM. CDR3 protein: CASSTGQRGRTEAFF. As DNA, the CDR3 is TGTGCCAGCAGTACCGGACAGCGGGGGCGAACTGAAGCTTTCTTT.

The chain is built from TRBV30 and TRBJ1-2; D is unclear. Germline lookup yields CDR1 GTSNPN and CDR2 SVGIG (reference sequence). Trimming removed 1 base from V and 4 bases from J, with 7 bases in between. The CDR3 runs to 12 residues. This CDR3 reads CAWSGGFYGYTF. CDR3 nucleotides: TGTGCCTGGAGTGGCGGATTCTATGGCTACACCTTC.

CDR3 loop: CASSAVLAPGGQFF. The DNA for the CDR3 is TGTGCCAGTAGTGCCGTGCTAGCCCCGGGCGGGCAGTTCTTC. The chain employs TRBV19 and TRBJ2-1, with D possibly being TRBD2 (5 bases). Germline CDR1 reads LNHDA; CDR2 reads SQIVND (reference sequence). There are 14 residues in the CDR3. Trimming cost V 5 bases and J 12 bases, with 20 bases left between them.

The CDR3 sequence is CASSSDRPRGNQPQHF. The DNA for the CDR3 is TGTGCCAGCAGTTCGGATAGGCCCCGGGGCAATCAGCCCCAGCATTTT. V and J are TRBV6-6 and TRBJ1-5; no reliable D call. V gave up 4 bases and J gave up 2 bases, with 15 bases separating them. The CDR3 has 16 amino acids. Germline V lookup: CDR1 MNHNY, CDR2 SVGAGI (reference sequence).

The rearrangement links TRBV29-1 to TRBJ1-1; D is uncertain. The germline V gene encodes CDR1 SQVTM and CDR2 ANQGSEA. V was trimmed by 8 bases and J by 1 base, leaving 11 bases between them. The CDR3 is 12 residues long. The CDR3 DNA reads as TGCAGCACAAAAGGAGGGAACACTGAAGCTTTCTTT. Amino acid sequence: CSTKGGNTEAFF.